Listed below are T cell receptor beta chains from one sample, sequenced in a study of T cell responses to AZD1222 COVID-19 vaccine. Assay: immunoSEQ multiplex PCR; the TCRdb copy retains only in-frame clones and omits some. The table includes over 150,000 clones, 85% to 90% detected once. The sample here was peripheral blood, taken on day 0 of AZD1222 vaccination. The receptors derive from an adult in good health. CDR3s include the opening cysteine and the closing phenylalanine or tryptophan. A D gene is named only where the DNA matches it firmly. Size is omitted from some rows. Given values are once, few, many or a class for expanded clones.

cdr3_nt: TGTGCCAGCAGTTTATTTCCGGCGGGGGACTCCTACGAGCAGTACTTC; cdr3_aa: CASSLFPAGDSYEQYF; d_call: TRBD2; v_call: TRBV27; clone_size: once; j_call: TRBJ2-7
cdr3_nt: TGTGCCAGCAGTCGTACAGGGGGCAATGAGCAGTTCTTC; cdr3_aa: CASSRTGGNEQFF; d_call: TRBD1; v_call: TRBV28; clone_size: few; j_call: TRBJ2-1
cdr3_nt: TGCGCCAGCAGCCCACCGGGACTATTTGAAAAACTGTTTTTT; cdr3_aa: CASSPPGLFEKLFF; d_call: NA; v_call: TRBV4-3; clone_size: NA; j_call: TRBJ1-4
cdr3_nt: TGTGCCAGCTCACCGAATATCTATGGCTACACCTTC; cdr3_aa: CASSPNIYGYTF; d_call: NA; v_call: TRBV18; clone_size: NA; j_call: TRBJ1-2
cdr3_nt: TGCGCCAGCAGCCAAGTTGCAGGACGGACATATGAAAAACTGTTTTTT; cdr3_aa: CASSQVAGRTYEKLFF; d_call: NA; v_call: TRBV4-1; clone_size: NA; j_call: TRBJ1-4
cdr3_nt: TGTGCCAGCAGAGCCTTTTCAGGGGGCCCATACGAGCAGTACTTC; cdr3_aa: CASRAFSGGPYEQYF; d_call: TRBD1; v_call: TRBV7-6; clone_size: few; j_call: TRBJ2-7
cdr3_nt: TGCGCCAGCAGTCTAAGGGGCGGATTTAATCAGCCCCAGCATTTT; cdr3_aa: CASSLRGGFNQPQHF; d_call: NA; v_call: TRBV5-1; clone_size: NA; j_call: TRBJ1-5
cdr3_nt: TGTGCCAGCAGCGCCGACGACAATGAGCAGTTCTTC; cdr3_aa: CASSADDNEQFF; d_call: NA; v_call: TRBV9; clone_size: NA; j_call: TRBJ2-1
cdr3_nt: TGTGCCACCAGCAGTCAAATCGGCAGTCTCAATCAGCCCCAGCATTTT; cdr3_aa: CATSSQIGSLNQPQHF; d_call: NA; v_call: TRBV15; clone_size: NA; j_call: TRBJ1-5
cdr3_nt: TGTGCCTGGAGTCAGGGCACATCCTCTGGAAACACCATATATTTT; cdr3_aa: CAWSQGTSSGNTIYF; d_call: NA; v_call: TRBV30; clone_size: NA; j_call: TRBJ1-3
cdr3_nt: TGCAGCGTTGAAGATCCCGGGAGAGGGGGCACCTTC; cdr3_aa: CSVEDPGRGGTF; d_call: NA; v_call: TRBV29-1; clone_size: NA; j_call: TRBJ1-2
cdr3_nt: TGCGCCAGCAGCTTGGGACTAGCGGGGAGCTTACAAGAGACCCAGTACTTC; cdr3_aa: CASSLGLAGSLQETQYF; d_call: TRBD2; v_call: TRBV5-1; clone_size: NA; j_call: TRBJ2-5
cdr3_nt: TGTGCCAGTAGGCCCCCTCCTGTGACAGGGATCAATGAGCAGTTCTTC; cdr3_aa: CASRPPPVTGINEQFF; d_call: TRBD1; v_call: TRBV19; clone_size: NA; j_call: TRBJ2-1
cdr3_nt: TGTGCCACCCGGTTAGGGTTCAATCAGCCCCAGCATTTT; cdr3_aa: CATRLGFNQPQHF; d_call: NA; v_call: TRBV6-5; clone_size: NA; j_call: TRBJ1-5
cdr3_nt: TGTGCCAGCAGCCAGTCGGCCGGGACAGGGACCCACTATGGCTACACCTTC; cdr3_aa: CASSQSAGTGTHYGYTF; d_call: TRBD1; v_call: TRBV3-1/TRBV3-2; clone_size: NA; j_call: TRBJ1-2
cdr3_nt: TGCGCCAGCAGCTTGGATCGGGACACCGGGGAGCTGTTTTTT; cdr3_aa: CASSLDRDTGELFF; d_call: NA; v_call: TRBV5-1; clone_size: NA; j_call: TRBJ2-2
cdr3_nt: TGTGCCAGCAGCTTAAGCGATGGAGTAACGTCCTACGAGCAGTACTTC; cdr3_aa: CASSLSDGVTSYEQYF; d_call: NA; v_call: TRBV11-1; clone_size: NA; j_call: TRBJ2-7
cdr3_nt: TGCGCCAGCCCTACGGGGCCCGGGCAGCCCCAGCATTTT; cdr3_aa: CASPTGPGQPQHF; d_call: NA; v_call: TRBV10-2; clone_size: NA; j_call: TRBJ1-5
cdr3_nt: TGTGCCAGCAGCCCAAGCGGGGGGAACGGCAATGAGCAGTTCTTC; cdr3_aa: CASSPSGGNGNEQFF; d_call: TRBD2; v_call: TRBV3-1/TRBV3-2; clone_size: NA; j_call: TRBJ2-1
cdr3_nt: TGTGCCACCAGTGTGGGGGGTGGGACCCAGTACTTC; cdr3_aa: CATSVGGGTQYF; d_call: NA; v_call: TRBV24-1; clone_size: NA; j_call: TRBJ2-5
cdr3_nt: TGTGCCAGCAGCGTAGAAAGCGACACGGATGGCTACACCTTC; cdr3_aa: CASSVESDTDGYTF; d_call: NA; v_call: TRBV9; clone_size: NA; j_call: TRBJ1-2
cdr3_nt: TGTGCCAGCGCCGGCGCAGGAGGGTACAATGAGCAGTTCTTC; cdr3_aa: CASAGAGGYNEQFF; d_call: NA; v_call: TRBV9; clone_size: NA; j_call: TRBJ2-1
cdr3_nt: TGTGCCAGTGGCGTCAGGGCTTTGAGCACTGAAGCTTTCTTT; cdr3_aa: CASGVRALSTEAFF; d_call: NA; v_call: TRBV19; clone_size: NA; j_call: TRBJ1-1
cdr3_nt: TGCGCCAGCAGCCAAGGGGCGGGGTACGAGCAGTACTTC; cdr3_aa: CASSQGAGYEQYF; d_call: NA; v_call: TRBV4-1; clone_size: NA; j_call: TRBJ2-7
cdr3_nt: TGTGCCAGCAGCAGACAGGACTATGGCTACACCTTC; cdr3_aa: CASSRQDYGYTF; d_call: NA; v_call: TRBV7-2; clone_size: NA; j_call: TRBJ1-2
cdr3_nt: TGTGCCAGTAGAAACACAGGGGCAGATACGCAGTATTTT; cdr3_aa: CASRNTGADTQYF; d_call: TRBD1; v_call: TRBV19; clone_size: NA; j_call: TRBJ2-3
cdr3_nt: TGTGCCAGCTCCGTGACCGCGATATCTGAAGCTTTCTTT; cdr3_aa: CASSVTAISEAFF; d_call: NA; v_call: TRBV2; clone_size: NA; j_call: TRBJ1-1
cdr3_nt: TGTGCCAGCCGCGGGGCCTACCGCGGTGCCCACTATGGCTACACCTTC; cdr3_aa: CASRGAYRGAHYGYTF; d_call: NA; v_call: TRBV28; clone_size: once; j_call: TRBJ1-2
cdr3_nt: TGTGCCATCAGTGAGGTGGGACAGGGGGTAGGCTACACCTTC; cdr3_aa: CAISEVGQGVGYTF; d_call: TRBD1; v_call: TRBV10-3; clone_size: NA; j_call: TRBJ1-2
cdr3_nt: TGTGCCAGCAGCCAACAGGGGTTATATGGCTACACCTTC; cdr3_aa: CASSQQGLYGYTF; d_call: TRBD1; v_call: TRBV7-9; clone_size: NA; j_call: TRBJ1-2
cdr3_nt: TGTGCCAGCAGCTCCTCCGGCCGGGACAGGGGGCTCAGGTCTGGAAACACCATATATTTT; cdr3_aa: CASSSSGRDRGLRSGNTIYF; d_call: TRBD1; v_call: TRBV7-8; clone_size: NA; j_call: TRBJ1-3
cdr3_nt: TGTGCCAGCAGCCGGGTCGGGGAAGGAGCTTTCTTT; cdr3_aa: CASSRVGEGAFF; d_call: NA; v_call: TRBV7-9; clone_size: NA; j_call: TRBJ1-1
cdr3_nt: TGTGCCAGTAATAGGCAGGACTATGGCTACACCTTC; cdr3_aa: CASNRQDYGYTF; d_call: NA; v_call: TRBV19; clone_size: NA; j_call: TRBJ1-2
cdr3_nt: TGTGCCAGCAGCGGCCGGGCCCGAAGGAACACTGAAGCTTTCTTT; cdr3_aa: CASSGRARRNTEAFF; d_call: NA; v_call: TRBV4-2; clone_size: NA; j_call: TRBJ1-1
cdr3_nt: TGCAGCGTTGAGCTTCGGACACCGGAAGACGAGCAGTACTTC; cdr3_aa: CSVELRTPEDEQYF; d_call: NA; v_call: TRBV29-1; clone_size: NA; j_call: TRBJ2-7
cdr3_nt: TGTGCCAGCAGGAACCCCAGGGGGGCCGGAGCGAACACTGAAGCTTTCTTT; cdr3_aa: CASRNPRGAGANTEAFF; d_call: TRBD1; v_call: TRBV7-9; clone_size: NA; j_call: TRBJ1-1
cdr3_nt: TGTGCCAGCAGTGACTCAGTCACCTTTAACTATGGCTACACCTTC; cdr3_aa: CASSDSVTFNYGYTF; d_call: NA; v_call: TRBV6-4; clone_size: NA; j_call: TRBJ1-2
cdr3_nt: TGTGCCAGCAGTTCAACGGGGGTCGGTGTGGGGACTAGTATTCATACGCAGTATTTT; cdr3_aa: CASSSTGVGVGTSIHTQYF; d_call: TRBD2; v_call: TRBV7-2; clone_size: NA; j_call: TRBJ2-3
cdr3_nt: TGTGCCAGCAACAGTCTCTCCGGCAGGGGGAATCAGCCCCAGCATTTT; cdr3_aa: CASNSLSGRGNQPQHF; d_call: TRBD1; v_call: TRBV27; clone_size: NA; j_call: TRBJ1-5
cdr3_nt: TGTGCCAGCAGCCCCGGACATCTCTCTGGAAACACCATATATTTT; cdr3_aa: CASSPGHLSGNTIYF; d_call: NA; v_call: TRBV7-2; clone_size: NA; j_call: TRBJ1-3
cdr3_nt: TGTGCCAGCAGCCTGGGGGGGGGACGCGAGACCCAGTACTTC; cdr3_aa: CASSLGGGRETQYF; d_call: TRBD2; v_call: TRBV6-5; clone_size: NA; j_call: TRBJ2-5
cdr3_nt: TGTGCCAGCAGCTTGGCCCCCCCGGACGGCTACACCTTC; cdr3_aa: CASSLAPPDGYTF; d_call: NA; v_call: TRBV5-4; clone_size: once; j_call: TRBJ1-2
cdr3_nt: TGTGCCAGCTCGCTGCGGACCGGGACAGATGGCTACGAGCAGTACTTC; cdr3_aa: CASSLRTGTDGYEQYF; d_call: TRBD1; v_call: TRBV18; clone_size: NA; j_call: TRBJ2-7
cdr3_nt: TGTGCCTGGAGTGTACTAGGGTTTGAAAAACTGTTTTTT; cdr3_aa: CAWSVLGFEKLFF; d_call: NA; v_call: TRBV30; clone_size: once; j_call: TRBJ1-4
cdr3_nt: TGTGCCAGCAGCATATTAGCGGGGGGCAGGGATGAGCAGTTCTTC; cdr3_aa: CASSILAGGRDEQFF; d_call: TRBD2; v_call: TRBV9; clone_size: NA; j_call: TRBJ2-1
cdr3_nt: TGTGCCAGCAGCCAAGATCCCGGACAGGGGACCAATCAGCCCCAGCATTTT; cdr3_aa: CASSQDPGQGTNQPQHF; d_call: TRBD1; v_call: TRBV4-2; clone_size: NA; j_call: TRBJ1-5
cdr3_nt: TGTGCCAGCAGTCAGCGAATAGAGCAGTTCTTC; cdr3_aa: CASSQRIEQFF; d_call: NA; v_call: TRBV6-2/TRBV6-3; clone_size: NA; j_call: TRBJ2-1
cdr3_nt: TGTGCCAGCAGCCAAGACCAGACGAGCACAGATACGCAGTATTTT; cdr3_aa: CASSQDQTSTDTQYF; d_call: NA; v_call: TRBV4-2; clone_size: NA; j_call: TRBJ2-3
cdr3_nt: TGCAGCGTTGGGGGACAGGGGAAACTGTTTTTT; cdr3_aa: CSVGGQGKLFF; d_call: TRBD1; v_call: TRBV29-1; clone_size: NA; j_call: TRBJ1-4
cdr3_nt: TGTGCCAGCAGCTTCCCTGAAGCTTTCTTT; cdr3_aa: CASSFPEAFF; d_call: NA; v_call: TRBV11-2; clone_size: once; j_call: TRBJ1-1
cdr3_nt: TGTGCCAGTAGTGAGACGGACAGGGACACTGAAGCTTTCTTT; cdr3_aa: CASSETDRDTEAFF; d_call: TRBD1; v_call: TRBV19; clone_size: NA; j_call: TRBJ1-1
cdr3_nt: TGTGCCAGCACCATGGGGGTAGGGTTGAACACTGAAGCTTTCTTT; cdr3_aa: CASTMGVGLNTEAFF; d_call: NA; v_call: TRBV5-4; clone_size: NA; j_call: TRBJ1-1